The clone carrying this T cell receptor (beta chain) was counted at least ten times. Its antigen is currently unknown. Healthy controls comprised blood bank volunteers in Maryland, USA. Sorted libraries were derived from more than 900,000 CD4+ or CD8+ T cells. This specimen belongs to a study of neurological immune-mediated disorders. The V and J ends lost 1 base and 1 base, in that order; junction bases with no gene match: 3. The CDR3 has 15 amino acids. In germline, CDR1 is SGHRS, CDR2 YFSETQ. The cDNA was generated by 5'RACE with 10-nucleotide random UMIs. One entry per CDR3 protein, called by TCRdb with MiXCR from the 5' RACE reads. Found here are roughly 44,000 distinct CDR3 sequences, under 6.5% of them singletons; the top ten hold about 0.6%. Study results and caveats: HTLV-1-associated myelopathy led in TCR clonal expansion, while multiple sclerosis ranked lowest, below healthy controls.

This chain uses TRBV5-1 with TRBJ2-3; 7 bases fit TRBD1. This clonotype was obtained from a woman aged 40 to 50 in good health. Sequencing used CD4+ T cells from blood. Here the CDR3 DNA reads TGCGCCAGCAGCTTGAGTACAGGGGGCACAGATACGCAGTATTTT. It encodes CASSLSTGGTDTQYF.